This T cell receptor beta chain was recovered during a study of T cell responses to AZD1222 COVID-19 vaccine. Findings and caveats of the study: Variant regions that are unmutated are reportedly the target of nearly half of spike-specific TCRs. There were mostly white British donors and more females than males, and clonal diversity was possibly underestimated.

The protocol was immunoSEQ multiplex PCR, while the TCRdb copy is restricted to in-frame clones and leaves out a portion. Of approximately 130,000 clones in the sample, 80% to 95% were seen once. In the case of this clone: Antigen unknown.

Germline CDR1 and CDR2: SGDLS and YYNGEE. V shed 3 bases and J 1 base; nucleotides not matched to a gene: 8. This CDR3 has 16 residues. The sample consisted of peripheral blood, taken 28 days after the second dose of the MenACWY control vaccine. The TCR sequence derives from an adult who received the MenACWY meningococcal vaccine as a control. The chain is built from TRBV9 and TRBJ1-1; 8 positions agree with TRBD1. CDR3 bases: TGTGCCAGCAGCGAGACGACAGGGGAAAGGAACACTGAAGCTTTCTTT. Translation: CASSETTGERNTEAFF. The full variable domain, with the rest looked up from reference TRBV9 and TRBJ1-1, is DSGVTQTPKHLITATGQRVTLRCSPRSGDLSVYWYQQSLDQGLQFLIQYYNGEERAKGNILERFSAQQFPDLHSELNLSSLELGDSALYFCASSETTGERNTEAFFGQGTRLTVV.